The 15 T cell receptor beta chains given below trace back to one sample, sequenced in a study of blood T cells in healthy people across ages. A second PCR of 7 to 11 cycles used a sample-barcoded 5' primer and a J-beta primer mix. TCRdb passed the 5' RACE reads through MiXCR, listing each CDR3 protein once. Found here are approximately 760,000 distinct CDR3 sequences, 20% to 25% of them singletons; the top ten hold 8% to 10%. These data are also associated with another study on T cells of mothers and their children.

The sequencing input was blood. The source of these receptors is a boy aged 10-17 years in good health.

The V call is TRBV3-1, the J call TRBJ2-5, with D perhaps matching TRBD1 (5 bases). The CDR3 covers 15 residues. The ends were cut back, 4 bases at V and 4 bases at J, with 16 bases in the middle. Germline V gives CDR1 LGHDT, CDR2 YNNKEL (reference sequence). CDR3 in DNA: TGTGCCAGCAGCCCCGGAGACAGTCTCAGAGAGACCCAGTACTTC. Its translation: CASSPGDSLRETQYF.

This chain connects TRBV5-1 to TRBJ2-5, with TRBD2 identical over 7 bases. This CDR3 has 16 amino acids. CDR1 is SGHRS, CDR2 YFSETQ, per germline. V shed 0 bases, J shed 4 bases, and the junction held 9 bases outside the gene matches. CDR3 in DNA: TGCGCCAGCAGCTTGGAAGGAGCGGGGTCAGGAGAGACCCAGTACTTC. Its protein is CASSLEGAGSGETQYF.

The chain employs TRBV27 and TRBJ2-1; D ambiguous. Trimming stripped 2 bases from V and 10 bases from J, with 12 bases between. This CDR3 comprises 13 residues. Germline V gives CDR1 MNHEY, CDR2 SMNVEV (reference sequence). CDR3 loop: CASSLTGPLEQFF. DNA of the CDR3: TGTGCCAGCAGTTTAACCGGGCCCCTCGAGCAGTTCTTC.

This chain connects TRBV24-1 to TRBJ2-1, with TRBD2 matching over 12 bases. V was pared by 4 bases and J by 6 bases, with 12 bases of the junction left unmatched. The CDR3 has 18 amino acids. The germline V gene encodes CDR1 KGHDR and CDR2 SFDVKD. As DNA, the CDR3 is TGTGCCACCAGTGACCGAGGGCTAGCGGGGGGGCCGATCAATGAGCAGTTCTTC. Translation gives CATSDRGLAGGPINEQFF.

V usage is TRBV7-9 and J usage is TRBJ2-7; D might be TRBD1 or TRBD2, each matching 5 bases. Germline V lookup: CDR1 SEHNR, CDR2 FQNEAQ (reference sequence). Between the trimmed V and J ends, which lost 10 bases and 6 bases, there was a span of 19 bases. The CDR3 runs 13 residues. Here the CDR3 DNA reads TGTGCCACCGCCGGGACCGCCATGGGCGAGCAGTACTTC. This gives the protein CATAGTAMGEQYF.

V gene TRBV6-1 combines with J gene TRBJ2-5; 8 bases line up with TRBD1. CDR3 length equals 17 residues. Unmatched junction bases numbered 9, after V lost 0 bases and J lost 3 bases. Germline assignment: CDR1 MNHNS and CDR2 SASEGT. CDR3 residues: CASSEAMPATGEETQYF. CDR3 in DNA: TGTGCCAGCAGTGAAGCGATGCCCGCGACAGGGGAAGAGACCCAGTACTTC.

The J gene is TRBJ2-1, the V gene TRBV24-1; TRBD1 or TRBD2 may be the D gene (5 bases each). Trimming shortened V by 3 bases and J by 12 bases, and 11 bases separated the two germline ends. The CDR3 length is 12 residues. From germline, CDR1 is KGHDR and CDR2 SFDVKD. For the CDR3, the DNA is TGTGCCACCAGTGATCCTGGGGGAAGGCAGTTCTTC. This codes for CATSDPGGRQFF.

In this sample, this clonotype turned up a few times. Here the CDR3 DNA reads TGTGCCAGCATGAAGGGAGAGGCGTACTTC. The encoded protein is CASMKGEAYF. The rearrangement links TRBV6-1 to TRBJ2-5; possibly TRBD2 for D (5 bases). V was clipped by 7 bases and J by 13 bases, with 13 bases between them. The CDR3 runs 10 residues. The germline V gene encodes CDR1 MNHNS and CDR2 SASEGT.

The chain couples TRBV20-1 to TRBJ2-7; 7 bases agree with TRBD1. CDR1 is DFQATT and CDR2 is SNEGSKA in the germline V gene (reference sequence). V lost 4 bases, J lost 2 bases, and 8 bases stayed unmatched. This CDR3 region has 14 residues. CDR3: CSANRGREPYEQYF. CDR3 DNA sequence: TGCAGTGCTAACAGGGGCAGGGAGCCCTACGAGCAGTACTTC.

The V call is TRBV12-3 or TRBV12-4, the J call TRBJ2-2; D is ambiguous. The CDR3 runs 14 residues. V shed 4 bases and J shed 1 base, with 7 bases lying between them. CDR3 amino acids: CASSSRKNTGELFF. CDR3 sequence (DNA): TGTGCCAGCAGTTCCCGGAAGAACACCGGGGAGCTGTTTTTT.

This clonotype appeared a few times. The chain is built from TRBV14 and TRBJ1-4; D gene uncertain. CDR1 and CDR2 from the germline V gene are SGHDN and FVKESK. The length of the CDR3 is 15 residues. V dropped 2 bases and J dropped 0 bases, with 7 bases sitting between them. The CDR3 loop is CASSQIGATNEKLFF. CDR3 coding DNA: TGTGCCAGCAGCCAAATAGGAGCAACTAATGAAAAACTGTTTTTT. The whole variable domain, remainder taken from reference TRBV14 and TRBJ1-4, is EAGVTQFPSHSVIEKGQTVTLRCDPISGHDNLYWYRRVMGKEIKFLLHFVKESKQDESGMPNNRFLAERTGGTYSTLKVQPAELEDSGVYFCASSQIGATNEKLFFGSGTQLSVL.

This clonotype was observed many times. The CDR3 nucleotides are TGTGCCATCAATGTGGACAGGGGAAACTATGGCTACACCTTC. Translated, it gives CAINVDRGNYGYTF. This chain uses TRBV10-3 with TRBJ1-2, with TRBD1 identical over 9 bases. With V trimmed by 7 bases and J by 2 bases, 5 bases remained unmatched. Germline V lookup: CDR1 ENHRY, CDR2 SYGVKD. The CDR3 loop spans 14 amino acids.

The CDR3 reads CASSRDTGDGSYNEQFF. The DNA of the CDR3 is TGCGCCAGCAGCAGGGATACCGGCGACGGCTCCTACAATGAGCAGTTCTTC. The rearrangement joins TRBV5-1 to TRBJ2-1, with D uncertain. This CDR3 has 17 residues. Germline V gene lookup returns CDR1 SGHRS and CDR2 YFSETQ. Between the trimmed V and J ends, which lost 4 bases and 0 bases, there was a span of 17 bases. Looking up the rest from reference TRBV5-1 and TRBJ2-1 gives the full variable domain: KAGVTQTPRYLIKTRGQQVTLSCSPISGHRSVSWYQQTPGQGLQFLFEYFSETQRNKGNFPGRFSGRQFSNSRSEMNVSTLELGDSALYLCASSRDTGDGSYNEQFFGPGTRLTVL.

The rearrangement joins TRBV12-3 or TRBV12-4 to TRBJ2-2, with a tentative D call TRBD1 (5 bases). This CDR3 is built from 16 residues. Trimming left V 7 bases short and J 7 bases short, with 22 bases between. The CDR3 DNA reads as TGTGCCAGCACCCCGAGGCCGACAGTCCGAGGCGGGGAGCTGTTTTTT. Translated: CASTPRPTVRGGELFF.

CDR3 amino acids: CASSLIPQDNEQFF. The DNA for the CDR3 is TGTGCCAGCAGCTTAATCCCGCAAGACAATGAGCAGTTCTTC. The gene calls are TRBV7-2 and TRBJ2-1, with D unclear. The CDR3 is 14 amino acids. Germline CDR1 reads SGHTA; CDR2 reads FQGNSA. V was clipped by 2 bases and J by 5 bases, with 10 bases between them.